This is a list of T cell receptor beta chains from one sample in a study of OX40 agonist ivuxolimab in advanced cancers. The protocol was immunoSEQ multiplex PCR, while the TCRdb copy is restricted to in-frame clones and leaves out a portion. The table has about 79,000 clones, 70% to 90% seen once. The starting material was CD4+ or CD8+ T cells sorted from blood, obtained in a trial of the OX40 agonist ivuxolimab. Receptors were obtained from an adult with an advanced solid tumor such as melanoma, head and neck, liver or kidney cancer. Both conserved end residues are part of each CDR3. Each record gives: V gene, J gene, clone size, D gene, CDR3 DNA, CDR3 protein. D genes are given only for firm matches. Clone size is stated in some rows and not others, as once, few, many or a class when expanded.

v_gene: TRBV6-1
j_gene: TRBJ2-3
abundance: NA
d_gene: TRBD2
CDR3nt: TGTGCCAGCAGTGATCCTTGGACTAGCGACAATACGCAGTATTTT
CDR3aa: CASSDPWTSDNTQYF

v_gene: TRBV6-1
j_gene: TRBJ2-5
abundance: NA
d_gene: NA
CDR3nt: TGTGCCAGCAGGGTAGTGTACCAAGAGACCCAGTACTTC
CDR3aa: CASRVVYQETQYF

v_gene: TRBV18
j_gene: TRBJ2-1
abundance: NA
d_gene: NA
CDR3nt: TGTGCCAGCTCACGCACGGGGGACTTTTCAAACAATGAGCAGTTCTTC
CDR3aa: CASSRTGDFSNNEQFF

v_gene: TRBV19
j_gene: TRBJ1-5
abundance: few
d_gene: TRBD1
CDR3nt: TGTGCCAGTAGTATCGGACAGGTCCATCAGCCCCAGCATTTT
CDR3aa: CASSIGQVHQPQHF

v_gene: TRBV28
j_gene: TRBJ2-2
abundance: NA
d_gene: NA
CDR3nt: TGTGCCAGCAGTCCTTTGGCCTCCTCAACGACCGGGGAGCTGTTTTTT
CDR3aa: CASSPLASSTTGELFF

v_gene: TRBV29-1
j_gene: TRBJ2-7
abundance: NA
d_gene: TRBD1
CDR3nt: TGCAGCGTTGATCGACAGGGTAAGGAGCAGTACTTC
CDR3aa: CSVDRQGKEQYF

v_gene: TRBV6-6
j_gene: TRBJ1-2
abundance: NA
d_gene: TRBD1
CDR3nt: TGTGCCAGCAGTTACTCTACAGGGGCAGGGGGCTACACCTTC
CDR3aa: CASSYSTGAGGYTF

v_gene: TRBV7-9
j_gene: TRBJ1-1
abundance: once
d_gene: NA
CDR3nt: TGTGCCAGCAGCGGGCTCGGGGGTGGGAACACTGAAGCTTTCTTT
CDR3aa: CASSGLGGGNTEAFF

v_gene: TRBV27
j_gene: TRBJ2-1
abundance: NA
d_gene: NA
CDR3nt: TGTGCCAGCAGTTTATCGCGGAATGAGCAGTTCTTC
CDR3aa: CASSLSRNEQFF

v_gene: TRBV9
j_gene: TRBJ2-3
abundance: once
d_gene: NA
CDR3nt: TGTGCCAGCAGCGTAGGAGATAGGAGCCTGGGAACAGATACGCAGTATTTT
CDR3aa: CASSVGDRSLGTDTQYF

v_gene: TRBV9
j_gene: TRBJ2-3
abundance: NA
d_gene: NA
CDR3nt: TGTGCCAGCAGCGAGGGGAGAGGAGGGGATACGCAGTATTTT
CDR3aa: CASSEGRGGDTQYF

v_gene: TRBV5-6
j_gene: TRBJ2-2
abundance: NA
d_gene: TRBD1
CDR3nt: TGTGCCAGCAGCTTCGCCGGGACAGGGGGGAACACCGGGGAGCTGTTTTTT
CDR3aa: CASSFAGTGGNTGELFF

v_gene: TRBV4-1
j_gene: TRBJ2-7
abundance: NA
d_gene: NA
CDR3nt: TGCGCCAGCAGCCAAGGTGTAGGGGGATACGAGCAGTACTTC
CDR3aa: CASSQGVGGYEQYF

v_gene: TRBV6-5
j_gene: TRBJ1-2
abundance: NA
d_gene: NA
CDR3nt: TGTGCCAGTATGGAGGGGGTTAACTATGGCTACACCTTC
CDR3aa: CASMEGVNYGYTF

v_gene: TRBV11-2
j_gene: TRBJ1-2
abundance: NA
d_gene: NA
CDR3nt: TGTGCCAGCAGCTTAGCCGTTGATGGCTACACCTTC
CDR3aa: CASSLAVDGYTF

v_gene: TRBV5-1
j_gene: TRBJ2-3
abundance: once
d_gene: NA
CDR3nt: TGCGCCAGCAGCTTGTGGCGCACAGATACGCAGTATTTT
CDR3aa: CASSLWRTDTQYF

v_gene: TRBV7-2
j_gene: TRBJ1-2
abundance: NA
d_gene: TRBD1
CDR3nt: TGTGCCAGCAGCCCACCCAGGGGGGAGTGGAATGGCTACACCTTC
CDR3aa: CASSPPRGEWNGYTF

v_gene: TRBV14
j_gene: TRBJ2-3
abundance: NA
d_gene: NA
CDR3nt: TGTGCCAGCAGCAAACTTGGGGCTGGCACAGATACGCAGTATTTT
CDR3aa: CASSKLGAGTDTQYF

v_gene: TRBV5-4
j_gene: TRBJ2-2
abundance: NA
d_gene: TRBD2
CDR3nt: TGTGCCAGCAGCGGGGGCCCCGGACTAGCGGGAGGAGACACCGGGGAGCTGTTTTTT
CDR3aa: CASSGGPGLAGGDTGELFF

v_gene: TRBV14
j_gene: TRBJ2-5
abundance: NA
d_gene: NA
CDR3nt: TGTGCCAGCAGCCGGGGAGAGACCCAGTACTTC
CDR3aa: CASSRGETQYF

v_gene: TRBV30
j_gene: TRBJ2-1
abundance: NA
d_gene: TRBD2
CDR3nt: TGTGCCGCTTGGCGGGGACTAGTCCCTGGAAATGAGCAGTTCTTC
CDR3aa: CAAWRGLVPGNEQFF

v_gene: TRBV14
j_gene: TRBJ1-4
abundance: NA
d_gene: TRBD1
CDR3nt: TGTGCCAGCAGCCAAGATTACAGGGGTTCAGCTAATGAAAAACTGTTTTTT
CDR3aa: CASSQDYRGSANEKLFF

v_gene: TRBV7-2
j_gene: TRBJ2-3
abundance: NA
d_gene: NA
CDR3nt: TGTGCCAGCAGCTTCCTCAGGGCCACAGATACGCAGTATTTT
CDR3aa: CASSFLRATDTQYF

v_gene: TRBV27
j_gene: TRBJ2-5
abundance: NA
d_gene: NA
CDR3nt: TGTGCCAGCAGTTTAACGTGGGGTCAGGAGACCCAGTACTTC
CDR3aa: CASSLTWGQETQYF

v_gene: TRBV19
j_gene: TRBJ2-6
abundance: NA
d_gene: NA
CDR3nt: TGTGCCAGTAGACTCTCTGGGGCCAACGTCCTGACTTTC
CDR3aa: CASRLSGANVLTF

v_gene: TRBV18
j_gene: TRBJ2-5
abundance: NA
d_gene: TRBD2
CDR3nt: TGTGCCAGCTCACCAGAGGCGGGAGCGGAAGAGACCCAGTACTTC
CDR3aa: CASSPEAGAEETQYF

v_gene: TRBV2
j_gene: TRBJ2-7
abundance: NA
d_gene: NA
CDR3nt: TGTGCCAGCAGTGAAAATACAGTCAGCTACGAGCAGTACTTC
CDR3aa: CASSENTVSYEQYF

v_gene: TRBV7-9
j_gene: TRBJ1-2
abundance: NA
d_gene: NA
CDR3nt: TGTGCCAGCAGCCCTCCCTTTTGGGTGGAAAACTATGGCTACACCTTC
CDR3aa: CASSPPFWVENYGYTF

v_gene: TRBV7-9
j_gene: TRBJ2-2
abundance: NA
d_gene: TRBD1
CDR3nt: TGTGCCAGCAGCTCTAGACAGGGGGCGATCGGGGAGCTGTTTTTT
CDR3aa: CASSSRQGAIGELFF

v_gene: TRBV28
j_gene: TRBJ2-1
abundance: NA
d_gene: TRBD2
CDR3nt: TGTGCCAGCAGAAAAATTGGGACTAGCGGTCACAATGAGCAGTTCTTC
CDR3aa: CASRKIGTSGHNEQFF

v_gene: TRBV9
j_gene: TRBJ1-2
abundance: NA
d_gene: NA
CDR3nt: TGTGCCAGCAGCGTAGGGGACCTCTATGGCTACACCTTC
CDR3aa: CASSVGDLYGYTF

v_gene: TRBV6-6
j_gene: TRBJ1-1
abundance: NA
d_gene: TRBD1
CDR3nt: TGTGCCAGCAGAATCACAGGGGAGGAAGCTTTCTTT
CDR3aa: CASRITGEEAFF

v_gene: TRBV6-5
j_gene: TRBJ1-2
abundance: NA
d_gene: NA
CDR3nt: TGTGCCGCCGGAAGGGGTTCGGGCTACACCTTC
CDR3aa: CAAGRGSGYTF

v_gene: TRBV4-1
j_gene: TRBJ2-1
abundance: once
d_gene: NA
CDR3nt: TGCGCCAGCAGCCAAGAAGAGACACGCTACAATGAGCAGTTCTTC
CDR3aa: CASSQEETRYNEQFF

v_gene: TRBV5-4
j_gene: TRBJ2-2
abundance: NA
d_gene: NA
CDR3nt: TGTGCCAGCAGCTTGGGAGGGACCGGGGAGCTGTTTTTT
CDR3aa: CASSLGGTGELFF

v_gene: TRBV2
j_gene: TRBJ2-6
abundance: NA
d_gene: NA
CDR3nt: TGTGCCAGCGGCGGGGACAGTCGCTCTGGGGCCAACGTCCTGACTTTC
CDR3aa: CASGGDSRSGANVLTF

v_gene: TRBV7-9
j_gene: TRBJ2-2
abundance: NA
d_gene: NA
CDR3nt: TGTGCCAGCAGTGGGGTTTTGGGGCAAAGAGCCGGGGAGCTGTTTTTT
CDR3aa: CASSGVLGQRAGELFF

v_gene: TRBV18
j_gene: TRBJ1-2
abundance: NA
d_gene: TRBD1
CDR3nt: TGTGCCAGCTCACCACGGACAGGGGGAGGCTACACCTTC
CDR3aa: CASSPRTGGGYTF

v_gene: TRBV28
j_gene: TRBJ1-3
abundance: NA
d_gene: TRBD1
CDR3nt: TGTGCCAGCATCCCAGGGGGTAGTGGAAACACCATATATTTT
CDR3aa: CASIPGGSGNTIYF

v_gene: TRBV2
j_gene: TRBJ2-7
abundance: NA
d_gene: NA
CDR3nt: TGTGCCAACAGCCCTGAGGCCGGCGAGCAGTACTTC
CDR3aa: CANSPEAGEQYF

v_gene: TRBV5-5
j_gene: TRBJ2-7
abundance: few
d_gene: NA
CDR3nt: TGTGCCAGCAGCTTCTCTGGATATTACGAGTACGAGCAGTACTTC
CDR3aa: CASSFSGYYEYEQYF

v_gene: TRBV28
j_gene: TRBJ1-2
abundance: few
d_gene: TRBD1
CDR3nt: TGTGCCAGCAGTTTATCCCCGACAGGGTATGGCTACACCTTC
CDR3aa: CASSLSPTGYGYTF

v_gene: TRBV21-1
j_gene: TRBJ2-1
abundance: NA
d_gene: NA
CDR3nt: TGTGCCACACTCACTGAGCAGTTCTTC
CDR3aa: CATLTEQFF

v_gene: TRBV19
j_gene: TRBJ2-6
abundance: NA
d_gene: NA
CDR3nt: TGTGCCAGTAGTATAGGGGTTATGAGGCCTGGGGCCAACGTCCTGACTTTC
CDR3aa: CASSIGVMRPGANVLTF

v_gene: TRBV25-1
j_gene: TRBJ2-1
abundance: once
d_gene: NA
CDR3nt: TGTGCCAGCACCCAAACCCACAGGAGCTCCTACAATGAGCAGTTCTTC
CDR3aa: CASTQTHRSSYNEQFF

v_gene: TRBV19
j_gene: TRBJ2-1
abundance: NA
d_gene: NA
CDR3nt: TGTGCCAGTAGTCCTCAGGGTGTCGATGAGCAGTTCTTC
CDR3aa: CASSPQGVDEQFF

v_gene: TRBV6-1
j_gene: TRBJ1-5
abundance: NA
d_gene: TRBD1
CDR3nt: TGTGCCAGCAGTGAGACAGGGCACCAAGTTTGGGGGACCCAGCATTTT
CDR3aa: CASSETGHQVWGTQHF

v_gene: TRBV7-2
j_gene: TRBJ2-1
abundance: NA
d_gene: NA
CDR3nt: TGTGCCAGCAGCTTAAGGATCGGAAATGAGCAGTTCTTC
CDR3aa: CASSLRIGNEQFF

v_gene: TRBV7-2
j_gene: TRBJ2-7
abundance: few
d_gene: NA
CDR3nt: TGTGCCAGCAGCTTATTGGGGATGTCCTACGAGCAGTACTTC
CDR3aa: CASSLLGMSYEQYF

v_gene: TRBV2
j_gene: TRBJ1-5
abundance: few
d_gene: NA
CDR3nt: TGTGCCAGCAGTACGAGGATGCTAGGTCAGCCCCAGCATTTT
CDR3aa: CASSTRMLGQPQHF

v_gene: TRBV21-1
j_gene: TRBJ2-1
abundance: NA
d_gene: NA
CDR3nt: TGTGCCAGCAGCAAACCACCTACCCCTTCCTACAATGAGCAGTTCTTC
CDR3aa: CASSKPPTPSYNEQFF